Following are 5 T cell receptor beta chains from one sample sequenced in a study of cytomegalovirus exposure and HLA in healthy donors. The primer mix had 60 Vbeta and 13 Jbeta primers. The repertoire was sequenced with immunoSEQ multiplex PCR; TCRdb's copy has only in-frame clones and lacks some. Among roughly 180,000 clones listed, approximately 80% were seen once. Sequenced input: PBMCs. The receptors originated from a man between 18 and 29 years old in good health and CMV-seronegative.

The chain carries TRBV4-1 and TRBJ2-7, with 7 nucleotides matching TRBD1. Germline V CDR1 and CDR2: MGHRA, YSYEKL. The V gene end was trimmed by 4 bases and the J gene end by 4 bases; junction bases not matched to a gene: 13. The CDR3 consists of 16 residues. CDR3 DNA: TGCGCCAGCAGCCGATCATTTCCGGGACAGACATACGAGCAGTACTTC. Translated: CASSRSFPGQTYEQYF.

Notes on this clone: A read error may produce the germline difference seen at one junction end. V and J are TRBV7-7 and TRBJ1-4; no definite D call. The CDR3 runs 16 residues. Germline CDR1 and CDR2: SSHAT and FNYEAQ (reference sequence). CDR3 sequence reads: CASSLGAPPCCEKLFF. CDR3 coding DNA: TGTGCTAGCAGCTTAGGTGCGCCTCCGTGTTGTGAAAAACTGTTTTTT. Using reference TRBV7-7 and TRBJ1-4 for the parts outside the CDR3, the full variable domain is GAGVSQSPRYKVTKRGQDVTLRCDPISSHATLYWYQQALGQGPEFLTYFNYEAQPDKSGLPSDRFSAERPEGSISTLTIQRTEQRDSAMYRCASSLGAPPCCEKLFFGSGTQLSVL.

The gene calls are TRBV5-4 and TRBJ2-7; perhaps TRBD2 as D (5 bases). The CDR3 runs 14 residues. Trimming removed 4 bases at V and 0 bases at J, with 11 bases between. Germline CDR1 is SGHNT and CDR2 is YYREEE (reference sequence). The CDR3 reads CASSRAESSYEQYF. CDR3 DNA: TGTGCCAGCAGCCGAGCGGAGAGCTCCTACGAGCAGTACTTC.

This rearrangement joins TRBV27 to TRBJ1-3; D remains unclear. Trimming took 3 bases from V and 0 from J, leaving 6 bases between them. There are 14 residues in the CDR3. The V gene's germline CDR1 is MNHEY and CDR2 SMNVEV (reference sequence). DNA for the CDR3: TGTGCCAGCAGTTTTTCCCGCTCTGGAAACACCATATATTTT. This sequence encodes CASSFSRSGNTIYF.

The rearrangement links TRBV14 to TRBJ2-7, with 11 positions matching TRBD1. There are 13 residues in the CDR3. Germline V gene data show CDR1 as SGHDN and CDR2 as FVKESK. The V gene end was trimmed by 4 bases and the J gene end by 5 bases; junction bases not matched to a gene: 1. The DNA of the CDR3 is TGTGCCAGCAGCCGGGACAGGGGGAACGAGCAGTACTTC. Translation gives CASSRDRGNEQYF.